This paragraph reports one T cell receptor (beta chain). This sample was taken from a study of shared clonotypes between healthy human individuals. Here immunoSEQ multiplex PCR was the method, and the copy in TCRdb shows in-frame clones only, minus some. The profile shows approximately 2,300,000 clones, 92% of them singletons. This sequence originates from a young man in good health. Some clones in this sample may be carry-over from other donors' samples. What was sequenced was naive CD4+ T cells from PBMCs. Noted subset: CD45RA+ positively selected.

CDR3 nucleotides: TGTGCCAGCAGTGAATCGAGACAGAATGAAAAACTGTTTTTT. It specifies CASSESRQNEKLFF. The J gene is TRBJ1-4, the V gene TRBV2; tentative D call: TRBD1 (5 bases). V was trimmed by 2 bases and J by 5 bases, leaving 9 bases between them. Germline assignment: CDR1 SNHLY and CDR2 FYNNEI. The CDR3 has 14 amino acids.